This TCR beta chain was observed in a study of blood T cell repertoires in COVID-19. Whole-study context: Material from acute and convalescent COVID-19 was sourced from the United States, Italy and Spain. In each case, the material was cDNA or gDNA derived from T cells, B-cell-depleted T cells, or PBMCs.

CDR1 and CDR2 from the germline V gene are LNHDA and SQIVND (reference sequence). V gave up 10 bases and J gave up 4 bases, with 11 bases separating them. The length of the CDR3 is 12 residues. In the original processing: Quantification of nucleated cells was approximated via reference gene primer amplification. Produced via immunoSEQ multiplex PCR; TCRdb's table is partial and in-frame only. V and J calls plus clone size are reproduced from that table; the DNA served to infer D and trimming. The table includes 50,000 to 70,000 clones, less than 90% detected once. The rearrangement links TRBV19 to TRBJ1-3; D perhaps matches TRBD1 (5 bases). Source material: peripheral blood. This sequence originates from a woman in her 70s with active COVID-19. The CDR3: CATRVAGNTIYF. DNA of the CDR3: TGTGCCACCAGGGTAGCCGGAAACACCATATATTTT.